This T cell receptor (beta chain) was identified in a study of T cell responses to AZD1222 COVID-19 vaccine. Study background: Second-dose intervals of approximately 4 or approximately 12 weeks were pooled.

The length of the CDR3 is 14 residues. Germline-derived CDR1 and CDR2 are KGHSH and LQKENI. Trimming took off 4 bases at V and 0 bases at J, with 10 bases between the two ends. General study points: A reported finding is that nearly half of spike-specific TCRs target unmutated variant regions.

Data came from immunoSEQ multiplex PCR; TCRdb stores just in-frame clones and leaves some out. This table holds 100,000 to 150,000 clones, less than 90% found once. As concerns this clone: The antigen remains unidentified.

V and J are TRBV18 and TRBJ2-7; D might be TRBD2 (6 bases). This specimen consisted of peripheral blood, obtained on day 0 of AZD1222 vaccination. The clonotype comes from an adult in good health. CDR3 coding DNA: TGTGCCAGCTCACAGGGACTTGTCTCCTACGAGCAGTACTTC. It specifies CASSQGLVSYEQYF.